This passage covers 20 T cell receptor beta chains from one sample sequenced in a study of shared clonotypes between healthy human individuals. The protocol was immunoSEQ multiplex PCR, while the TCRdb copy is restricted to in-frame clones and leaves out a portion. The sample contains approximately 2.3 million clones, over 85% of which appear only once. Sequencing was done on a sample of naive CD4+ T cells from PBMCs. Subset of the sample: CD45RA+ positively selected. The receptor set was obtained from a man aged 18 to 29 in good health. Some clones in this sample may be carry-over from other donors' samples.

V is TRBV9 and J is TRBJ2-2; no reliable D call. The CDR3 contains 16 residues. Germline V gene data show CDR1 as SGDLS and CDR2 as YYNGEE. The V and J ends lost 0 bases and 3 bases respectively, with 12 bases between them. The CDR3 coding sequence is TGTGCCAGCAGCGTAGACCATGGCTCATACACCGGGGAGCTGTTTTTT. Translation: CASSVDHGSYTGELFF.

The chain uses TRBV18 and TRBJ2-1, with D possibly being TRBD2 (6 bases). V was shortened by 3 bases and J by 10 bases, with 22 bases between the two germline ends. This CDR3 is built from 16 residues. Per the germline V gene, CDR1 is KGHSH and CDR2 is LQKENI. CDR3 region: CASSPNLARHGQEQFF. CDR3 nucleotides: TGTGCCAGCTCACCGAACCTAGCGCGACACGGTCAGGAGCAGTTCTTC.

The genes are TRBV6-1 and TRBJ2-7, with 7 bases lining up with TRBD2. Looked up from germline, CDR1 is MNHNS and CDR2 is SASEGT. There are 13 residues in the CDR3. V shed 1 base, J shed 6 bases, and the junction held 3 bases outside the gene matches. The CDR3 reads CASSEVREVEQYF. CDR3 nucleotide sequence: TGTGCCAGCAGTGAAGTACGGGAGGTCGAGCAGTACTTC.

A single count supports this clone. This sequence joins TRBV28 and TRBJ2-7, with a weak D call TRBD1 (6 bases). This CDR3 has 15 amino acids. Looked up from germline, CDR1 is MDHEN and CDR2 is SYDVKM. The germline V and J ends were trimmed by 2 bases and 2 bases, with 13 bases remaining between them. CDR3 loop: CASSLPGHLAYEQYF. The CDR3 DNA sequence: TGTGCCAGCAGTTTACCGGGACATCTAGCCTACGAGCAGTACTTC.

This chain links TRBV9 with TRBJ2-5; TRBD2 matches at 9 bases. Germline V lookup: CDR1 SGDLS, CDR2 YYNGEE. Trimming took 1 base from V and 4 from J; bases not matched to a gene: 8. CDR3 size: 16 residues. The CDR3 reads CASSVRGSGSGETQYF. Here the CDR3 DNA reads TGTGCCAGCAGCGTACGTGGTAGCGGGAGTGGAGAGACCCAGTACTTC. The full variable domain, in which reference TRBV9 and TRBJ2-5 provide the parts outside the CDR3, is DSGVTQTPKHLITATGQRVTLRCSPRSGDLSVYWYQQSLDQGLQFLIQYYNGEERAKGNILERFSAQQFPDLHSELNLSSLELGDSALYFCASSVRGSGSGETQYFGPGTRLLVL.

The chain has TRBV7-2 and TRBJ2-3, with a tentative D call TRBD1 (6 bases). Trimming stripped 0 bases from V and 3 bases from J, with 10 bases between. The CDR3 runs to 15 residues. Germline V gene lookup returns CDR1 SGHTA and CDR2 FQGNSA. The CDR3 region has the DNA TGTGCCAGCAGCTTAGCGCCCAGGGGTACAGATACGCAGTATTTT. Amino acid sequence: CASSLAPRGTDTQYF.

The CDR3 is CASSERGYGNTIYF. The CDR3 coding sequence is TGTGCCAGCAGTGAAAGAGGGTACGGAAACACCATATATTTT. The chain recombines TRBV2 with TRBJ1-3; no firm D call. Trimming took 2 bases from V and 4 from J, leaving 9 bases between them. This CDR3 region has 14 residues. The V gene's germline CDR1 is SNHLY and CDR2 FYNNEI.

With regard to this clone: In the same sample, other DNA sequences code for this CDR3. The V gene is TRBV18, the J gene TRBJ1-3; the D gene is possibly TRBD1 (5 bases). This CDR3 has 15 residues. The germline V gene has CDR1 KGHSH and CDR2 LQKENI. V was pared by 0 bases and J by 2 bases, with 8 bases between. Here the CDR3 reads CASSPPGRAGNTIYF. CDR3 coding DNA: TGTGCCAGCTCACCACCCGGCAGGGCTGGAAACACCATATATTTT.

The CDR3 sequence is CASSIAGTGIYQPQHF. The CDR3 region has the DNA TGTGCCAGTAGTATAGCCGGGACAGGAATCTATCAGCCCCAGCATTTT. This chain uses TRBV19 with TRBJ1-5; 8 nucleotides match TRBD1. CDR3 size: 16 residues. Germline V gene lookup returns CDR1 LNHDA and CDR2 SQIVND (reference sequence). After removal of 1 base from V and 5 bases from J, the junction contained 7 bases not matched to a gene.

A few counts support this clone. The V gene is TRBV11-2, the J gene TRBJ1-1; D gene uncertain. The ends were cut back, 5 bases at V and 0 bases at J, with 4 bases in the middle. The CDR3 has 12 amino acids. Germline V gene lookup returns CDR1 SGHAT and CDR2 FQNNGV. CDR3 region: CASSIMNTEAFF. The CDR3 DNA reads as TGTGCCAGCAGCATTATGAACACTGAAGCTTTCTTT.

The CDR3 nucleotides read TGTGCCAGCAGCACACTAGCGGGAGTTGTGGTAGGGAAAAACATTCAGTACTTC. This encodes CASSTLAGVVVGKNIQYF. The V and J genes are TRBV5-6 and TRBJ2-4; TRBD2 matches 11 bases. The trim removed 4 bases at V and 4 bases at J, leaving 13 bases unmatched. CDR3 length equals 18 residues. In germline, CDR1 is SGHDT, CDR2 YYEEEE.

The chain uses TRBV5-3 and TRBJ2-5; 9 bases match TRBD1. TRBV5-3 counts as an open reading frame of uncertain function. Trimming removed 1 base from V and 5 bases from J; junction bases left unmatched: 6. The CDR3 runs to 15 residues. The CDR3 region is CARSLLDRGLETQYF. In nucleotides, the CDR3 is TGTGCCAGAAGCTTGTTGGACAGGGGTTTGGAGACCCAGTACTTC.

This clone has a single count. This chain links TRBV5-1 with TRBJ2-7; TRBD1 aligns across 7 bases. In germline, CDR1 is SGHRS, CDR2 YFSETQ. J gave up 1 base and V 0 bases, and 10 bases lay outside the gene matches. The CDR3 covers 17 residues. The CDR3 sequence: CASSLAYSGQTSYEQYF. CDR3 in DNA: TGCGCCAGCAGCTTGGCCTATTCGGGACAGACATCCTACGAGCAGTACTTC. The full variable domain, in which reference TRBV5-1 and TRBJ2-7 provide the parts outside the CDR3, is KAGVTQTPRYLIKTRGQQVTLSCSPISGHRSVSWYQQTPGQGLQFLFEYFSETQRNKGNFPGRFSGRQFSNSRSEMNVSTLELGDSALYLCASSLAYSGQTSYEQYFGPGTRLTVT.

In this sample, this clone turned up once. This sample also contains other DNA sequences that code for the same CDR3. The V and J genes are TRBV7-9 and TRBJ2-1; D is undetermined. V was shortened by 1 base and J by 6 bases, with 4 bases between the two germline ends. Looked up from germline, CDR1 is SEHNR and CDR2 is FQNEAQ (reference sequence). This CDR3 spans 12 amino acids. The CDR3 spells CASSLVGNEQFF. The CDR3 bases are TGTGCCAGCAGCTTAGTCGGCAATGAGCAGTTCTTC.

This chain joins TRBV25-1 and TRBJ2-2; TRBD1 matches at 12 bases. Germline-derived CDR1 and CDR2 are MGHDK and SYGVNS. CDR3 length equals 17 residues. J lost 6 bases, V lost 5 bases, and 10 bases had no gene match. The CDR3 DNA reads TGTGCCAGCAGTCTCTCCTGGGACAGGGGGCGACCCGGGGAGCTGTTTTTT. The encoded protein is CASSLSWDRGRPGELFF.

The chain is built from TRBV28 and TRBJ2-3, with D uncertain. The CDR3 is 13 amino acids. In germline, CDR1 is MDHEN, CDR2 SYDVKM. Trimming took 1 base from V and 3 from J, leaving 5 bases between them. CDR3 sequence reads: CASSLSQTDTQYF. CDR3 bases: TGTGCCAGCAGTTTATCCCAGACAGATACGCAGTATTTT.

The CDR3 DNA follows: TGTGCCAGCAGCTTGGTACCTCGGGGAGGTCCTAGCGGGTTTCCCTACGAGCAGTACTTC. Translating it yields CASSLVPRGGPSGFPYEQYF. The chain carries TRBV5-4 and TRBJ2-7; 8 nucleotides match TRBD2. CDR1 and CDR2 from the germline V gene are SGHNT and YYREEE (reference sequence). V was pared by 0 bases and J by 2 bases, with 19 bases of the junction left unmatched. The CDR3 spans 20 residues. The entire variable domain, with the rest obtained from reference TRBV5-4 and TRBJ2-7, is as follows: ETGVTQSPTHLIKTRGQQVTLRCSSQSGHNTVSWYQQALGQGPQFIFQYYREEENGRGNFPPRFSGLQFPNYSSELNVNALELDDSALYLCASSLVPRGGPSGFPYEQYFGPGTRLTVT.

This chain uses TRBV27 with TRBJ1-4; no clear D. V lost 3 bases to trimming and J lost 0 bases, with 8 bases between them. The germline gives CDR1 MNHEY, CDR2 SMNVEV (reference sequence). The CDR3 loop spans 15 amino acids. The CDR3 sequence is CASSFFGTTNEKLFF. DNA of the CDR3: TGTGCCAGCAGTTTTTTCGGGACAACTAATGAAAAACTGTTTTTT.

The CDR3 here is CASSLQGRVDEQFF. The CDR3 DNA follows: TGCGCCAGCAGCTTGCAGGGGAGGGTCGATGAGCAGTTCTTC. The chain has TRBV5-1 and TRBJ2-1; weak D call: TRBD2 (7 bases). The CDR3 totals 14 residues. V was cut by 1 base and J by 8 bases, with 13 bases left in between. The germline gives CDR1 SGHRS, CDR2 YFSETQ.

CDR3 in amino acids: CASSQVGRGVTDTQYF. DNA of the CDR3: TGCGCCAGCAGCCAAGTCGGGCGGGGAGTCACAGATACGCAGTATTTT. The V call is TRBV4-1, the J call TRBJ2-3, with a possible D match to TRBD2 (6 bases). V was trimmed by 1 base and J by 2 bases, leaving 13 bases between them. The germline V gene has CDR1 MGHRA and CDR2 YSYEKL. This CDR3 spans 16 amino acids.